This TCR beta chain was captured by sequencing in a study of cytomegalovirus exposure and HLA in healthy donors. Some clones are missing from TCRdb's copy, which holds only in-frame ones; the method was immunoSEQ multiplex PCR. In the table there are 150,000 to 180,000 clones, around 83% of which are singletons. Study-wide findings and caveats: According to reports, the classifier identified cytomegalovirus status with high specificity and sensitivity.

In germline, CDR1 is SQVTM, CDR2 ANQGSEA. The CDR3 spans 10 residues. Trimming stripped 5 bases from V and 7 bases from J, with 7 bases between. A word on this clone: Its matching antigen is unknown.

This chain connects TRBV29-1 to TRBJ2-3; D gene unclear. Sequenced sample: PBMCs. The receptor was derived from a human donor in good health. The CDR3 DNA is TGCAGCGTTTCGGAGTATACGCAGTATTTT. Translated, it gives CSVSEYTQYF.